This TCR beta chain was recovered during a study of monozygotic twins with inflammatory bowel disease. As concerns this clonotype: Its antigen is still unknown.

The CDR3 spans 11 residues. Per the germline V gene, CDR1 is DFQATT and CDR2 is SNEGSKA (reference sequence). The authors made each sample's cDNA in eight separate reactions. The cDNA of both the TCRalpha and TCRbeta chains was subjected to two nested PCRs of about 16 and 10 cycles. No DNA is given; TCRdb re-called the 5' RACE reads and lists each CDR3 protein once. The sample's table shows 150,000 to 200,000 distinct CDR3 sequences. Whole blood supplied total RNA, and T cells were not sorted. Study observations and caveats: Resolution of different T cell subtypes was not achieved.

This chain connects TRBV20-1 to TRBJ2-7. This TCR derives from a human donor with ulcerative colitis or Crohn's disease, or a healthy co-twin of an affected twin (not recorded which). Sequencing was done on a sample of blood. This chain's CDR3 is CSAKVPYEQYF.